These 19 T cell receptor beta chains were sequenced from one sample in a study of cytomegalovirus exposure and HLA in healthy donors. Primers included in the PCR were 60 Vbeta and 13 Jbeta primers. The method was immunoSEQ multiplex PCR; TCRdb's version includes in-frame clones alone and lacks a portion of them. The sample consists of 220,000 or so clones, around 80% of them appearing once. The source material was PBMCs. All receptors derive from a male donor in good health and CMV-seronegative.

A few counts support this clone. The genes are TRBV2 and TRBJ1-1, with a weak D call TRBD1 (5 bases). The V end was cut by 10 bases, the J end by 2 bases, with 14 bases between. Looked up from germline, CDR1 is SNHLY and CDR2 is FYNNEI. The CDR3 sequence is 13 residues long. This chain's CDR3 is CATRVTANTEAFF. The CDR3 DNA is TGTGCCACCAGAGTGACAGCTAACACTGAAGCTTTCTTT.

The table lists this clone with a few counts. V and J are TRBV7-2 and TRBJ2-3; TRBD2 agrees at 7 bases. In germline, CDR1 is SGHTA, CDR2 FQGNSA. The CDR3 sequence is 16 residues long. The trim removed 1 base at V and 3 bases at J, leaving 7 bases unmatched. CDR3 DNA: TGTGCCAGCAGCTTAGTGGCGGGAGCAGTTACAGATACGCAGTATTTT. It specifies CASSLVAGAVTDTQYF. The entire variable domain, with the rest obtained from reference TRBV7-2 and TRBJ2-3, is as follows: GAGVSQSPSNKVTEKGKDVELRCDPISGHTALYWYRQSLGQGLEFLIYFQGNSAPDKSGLPSDRFSAERTGGSVSTLTIQRTQQEDSAVYLCASSLVAGAVTDTQYFGPGTRLTVL.

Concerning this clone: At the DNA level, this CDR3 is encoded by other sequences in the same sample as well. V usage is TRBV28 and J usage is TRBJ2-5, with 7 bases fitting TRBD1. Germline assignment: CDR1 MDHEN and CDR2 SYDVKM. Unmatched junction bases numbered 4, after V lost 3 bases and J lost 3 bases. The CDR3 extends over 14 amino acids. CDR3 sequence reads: CASSFRGGEETQYF. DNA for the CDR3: TGTGCCAGCAGTTTTCGAGGGGGCGAAGAGACCCAGTACTTC.

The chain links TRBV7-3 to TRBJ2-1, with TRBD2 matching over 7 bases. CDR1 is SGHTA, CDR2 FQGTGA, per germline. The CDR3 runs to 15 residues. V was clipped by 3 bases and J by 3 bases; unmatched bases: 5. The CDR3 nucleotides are TGTGCCAGCAGCTTTGGCCTAGCGGACTACAATGAGCAGTTCTTC. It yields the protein CASSFGLADYNEQFF.

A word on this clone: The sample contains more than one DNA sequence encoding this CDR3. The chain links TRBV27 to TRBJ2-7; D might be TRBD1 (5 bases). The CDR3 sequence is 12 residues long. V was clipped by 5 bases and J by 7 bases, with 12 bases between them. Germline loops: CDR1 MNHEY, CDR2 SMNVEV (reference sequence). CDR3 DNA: TGTGCCAGCAGTCGGGCTCCAGGGGAGCAGTACTTC. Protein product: CASSRAPGEQYF.

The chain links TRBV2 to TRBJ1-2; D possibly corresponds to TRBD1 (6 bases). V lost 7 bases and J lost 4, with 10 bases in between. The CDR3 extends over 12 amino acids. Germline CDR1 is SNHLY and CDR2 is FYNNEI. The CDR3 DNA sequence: TGTGCCAGCAATAACAGGGTCTATGGCTACACCTTC. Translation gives CASNNRVYGYTF.

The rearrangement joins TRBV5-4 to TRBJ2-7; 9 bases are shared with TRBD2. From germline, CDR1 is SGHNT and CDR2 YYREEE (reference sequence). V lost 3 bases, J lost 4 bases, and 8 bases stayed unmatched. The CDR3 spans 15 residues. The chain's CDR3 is CASSSGGLALYEQYF. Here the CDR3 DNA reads TGTGCCAGCAGCTCCGGGGGACTAGCCCTGTACGAGCAGTACTTC.

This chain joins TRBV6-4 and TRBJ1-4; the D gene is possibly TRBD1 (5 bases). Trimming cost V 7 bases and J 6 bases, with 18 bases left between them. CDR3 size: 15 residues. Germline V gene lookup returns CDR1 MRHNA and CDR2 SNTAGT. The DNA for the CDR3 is TGTGCCAGCACCGAGGGGAGGGGCAGCCATGAAAAACTGTTTTTT. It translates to CASTEGRGSHEKLFF.

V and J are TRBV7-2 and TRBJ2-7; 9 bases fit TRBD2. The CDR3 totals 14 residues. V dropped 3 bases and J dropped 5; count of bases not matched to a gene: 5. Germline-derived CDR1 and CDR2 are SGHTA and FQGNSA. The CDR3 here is CASSFGSGRHEQYF. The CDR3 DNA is TGTGCCAGCAGCTTTGGTAGCGGGAGACACGAGCAGTACTTC.

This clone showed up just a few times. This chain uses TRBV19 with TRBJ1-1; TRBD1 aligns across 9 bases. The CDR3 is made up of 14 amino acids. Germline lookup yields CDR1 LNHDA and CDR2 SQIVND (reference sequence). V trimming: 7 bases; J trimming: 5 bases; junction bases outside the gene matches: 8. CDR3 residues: CASMGTGRGTEAFF. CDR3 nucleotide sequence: TGTGCCAGTATGGGGACAGGGCGAGGGACTGAAGCTTTCTTT.

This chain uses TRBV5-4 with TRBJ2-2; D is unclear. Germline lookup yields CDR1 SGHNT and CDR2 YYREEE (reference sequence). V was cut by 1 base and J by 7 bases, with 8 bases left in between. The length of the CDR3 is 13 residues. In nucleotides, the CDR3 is TGTGCCAGCAGCTTGAATCTTGTCGGGGAGCTGTTTTTT. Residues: CASSLNLVGELFF.

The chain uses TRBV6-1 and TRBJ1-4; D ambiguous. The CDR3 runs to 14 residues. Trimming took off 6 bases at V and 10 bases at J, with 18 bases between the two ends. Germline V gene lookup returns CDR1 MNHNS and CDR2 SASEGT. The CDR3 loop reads CASRPIAAPGKLFF. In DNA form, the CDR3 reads TGTGCCAGCAGGCCGATAGCGGCGCCTGGAAAACTGTTTTTT.

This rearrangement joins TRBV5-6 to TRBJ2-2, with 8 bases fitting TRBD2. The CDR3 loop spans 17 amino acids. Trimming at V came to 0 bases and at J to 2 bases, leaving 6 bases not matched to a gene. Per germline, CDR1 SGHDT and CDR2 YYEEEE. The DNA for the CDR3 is TGTGCCAGCAGCTTGGTGTCACTAGCGGTTAACACCGGGGAGCTGTTTTTT. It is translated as CASSLVSLAVNTGELFF.

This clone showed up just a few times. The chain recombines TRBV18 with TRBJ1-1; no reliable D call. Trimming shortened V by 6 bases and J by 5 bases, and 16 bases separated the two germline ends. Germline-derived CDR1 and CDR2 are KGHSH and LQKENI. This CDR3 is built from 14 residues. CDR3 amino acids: CASSSRADRTEAFF. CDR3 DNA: TGTGCCAGCTCCTCGCGCGCGGATCGTACTGAAGCTTTCTTT.

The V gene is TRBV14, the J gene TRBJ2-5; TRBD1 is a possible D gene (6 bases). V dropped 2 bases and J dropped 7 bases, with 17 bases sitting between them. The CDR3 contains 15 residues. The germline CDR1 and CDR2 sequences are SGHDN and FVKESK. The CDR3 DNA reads TGTGCCAGCAGCCAACTAGGGACACCGATTCGGACCCAGTACTTC. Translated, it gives CASSQLGTPIRTQYF.

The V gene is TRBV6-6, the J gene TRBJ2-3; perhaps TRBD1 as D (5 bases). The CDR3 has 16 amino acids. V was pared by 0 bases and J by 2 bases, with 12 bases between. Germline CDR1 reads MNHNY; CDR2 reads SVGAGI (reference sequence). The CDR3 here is CASSYSGPGFTDTQYF. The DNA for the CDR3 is TGTGCCAGCAGTTACTCCGGGCCAGGGTTCACAGATACGCAGTATTTT.

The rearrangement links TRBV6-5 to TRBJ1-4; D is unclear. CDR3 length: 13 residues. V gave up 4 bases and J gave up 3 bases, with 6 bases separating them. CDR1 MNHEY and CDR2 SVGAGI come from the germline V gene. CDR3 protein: CASSSRSNEKLFF. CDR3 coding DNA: TGTGCCAGCAGTTCGCGGTCTAATGAAAAACTGTTTTTT.

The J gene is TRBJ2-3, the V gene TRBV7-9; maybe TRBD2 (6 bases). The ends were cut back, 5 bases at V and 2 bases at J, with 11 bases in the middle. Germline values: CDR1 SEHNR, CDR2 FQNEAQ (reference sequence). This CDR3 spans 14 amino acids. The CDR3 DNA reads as TGTGCCAGCAGCAAAGGGACTTTCACAGATACGCAGTATTTT. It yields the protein CASSKGTFTDTQYF.

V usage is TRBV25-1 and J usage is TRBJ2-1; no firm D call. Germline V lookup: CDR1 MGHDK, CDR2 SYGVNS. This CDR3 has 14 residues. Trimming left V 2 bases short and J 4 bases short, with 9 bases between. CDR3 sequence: CASSEITKYNEQFF. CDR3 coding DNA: TGTGCCAGCAGTGAAATAACTAAGTACAATGAGCAGTTCTTC.